Sequencing of this T cell receptor (beta chain) was carried out in a study of T cell responses to AZD1222 COVID-19 vaccine. Assay: immunoSEQ multiplex PCR; the TCRdb copy retains only in-frame clones and omits some. The sample holds some 140,000 clones, 70% to 90% seen once. The J segment lost 1 base and the V segment lost 2 bases, leaving 2 bases of the junction unmatched. The germline CDR1 and CDR2 sequences are SGHRS and YFSETQ. This CDR3 has 15 residues. This receptor was taken from an adult in good health. Source: peripheral blood, taken on day 0 of AZD1222 vaccination. The rearrangement links TRBV5-1 to TRBJ2-3, with 9 bases lining up with TRBD2. CDR3 protein: CASSFLAGGTDTQYF. The DNA for the CDR3 is TGCGCCAGCAGCTTTTTAGCGGGAGGCACAGATACGCAGTATTTT.